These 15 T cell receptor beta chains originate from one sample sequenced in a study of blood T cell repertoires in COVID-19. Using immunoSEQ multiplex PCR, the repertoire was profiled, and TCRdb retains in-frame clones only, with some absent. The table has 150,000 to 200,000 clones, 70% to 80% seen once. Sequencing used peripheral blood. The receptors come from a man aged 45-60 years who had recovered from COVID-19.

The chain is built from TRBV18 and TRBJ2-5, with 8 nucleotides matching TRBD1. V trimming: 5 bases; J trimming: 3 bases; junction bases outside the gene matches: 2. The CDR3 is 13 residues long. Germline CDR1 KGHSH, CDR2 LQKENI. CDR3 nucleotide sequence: TGTGCCAGCTCATCGACAGGGGAAGAGACCCAGTACTTC. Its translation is CASSSTGEETQYF.

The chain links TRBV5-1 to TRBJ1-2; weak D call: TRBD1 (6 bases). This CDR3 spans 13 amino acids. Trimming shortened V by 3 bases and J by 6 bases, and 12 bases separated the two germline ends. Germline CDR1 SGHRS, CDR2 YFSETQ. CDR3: CASSSQGSDGYTF. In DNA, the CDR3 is TGCGCCAGCAGCTCACAGGGAAGCGATGGCTACACCTTC.

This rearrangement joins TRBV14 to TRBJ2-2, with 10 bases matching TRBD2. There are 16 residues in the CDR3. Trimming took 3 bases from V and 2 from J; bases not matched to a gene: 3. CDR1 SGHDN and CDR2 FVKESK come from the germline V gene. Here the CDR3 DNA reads TGTGCCAGCAGCCATGTACTAGCGGGAAACACCGGGGAGCTGTTTTTT. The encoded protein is CASSHVLAGNTGELFF.

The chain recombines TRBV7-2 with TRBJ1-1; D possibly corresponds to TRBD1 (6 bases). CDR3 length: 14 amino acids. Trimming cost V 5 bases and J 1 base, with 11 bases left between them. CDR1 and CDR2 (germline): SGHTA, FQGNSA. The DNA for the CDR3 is TGTGCCAGCAGCAACGGACAGTCGAACACTGAAGCTTTCTTT. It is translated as CASSNGQSNTEAFF.

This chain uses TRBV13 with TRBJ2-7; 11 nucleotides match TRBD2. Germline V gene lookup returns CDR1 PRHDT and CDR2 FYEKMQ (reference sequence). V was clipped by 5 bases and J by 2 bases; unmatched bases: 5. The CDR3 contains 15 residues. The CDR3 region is CASSLQGLAAYEQYF. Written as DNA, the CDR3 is TGTGCCAGCAGCCTACAGGGACTAGCGGCCTACGAGCAGTACTTC.

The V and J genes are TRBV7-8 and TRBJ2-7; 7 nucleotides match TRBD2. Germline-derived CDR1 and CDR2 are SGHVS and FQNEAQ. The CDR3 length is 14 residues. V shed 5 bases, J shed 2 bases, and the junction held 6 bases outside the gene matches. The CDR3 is CASSPSLAAYEQYF. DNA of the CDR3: TGTGCCAGCAGCCCGTCTCTAGCGGCCTACGAGCAGTACTTC.

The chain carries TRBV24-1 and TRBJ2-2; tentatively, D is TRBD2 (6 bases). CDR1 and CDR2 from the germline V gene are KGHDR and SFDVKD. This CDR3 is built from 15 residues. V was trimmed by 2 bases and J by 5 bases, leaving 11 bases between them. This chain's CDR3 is CATSDSGRHTGELFF. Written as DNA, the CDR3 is TGTGCCACCAGTGATTCCGGGAGACATACCGGGGAGCTGTTTTTT.

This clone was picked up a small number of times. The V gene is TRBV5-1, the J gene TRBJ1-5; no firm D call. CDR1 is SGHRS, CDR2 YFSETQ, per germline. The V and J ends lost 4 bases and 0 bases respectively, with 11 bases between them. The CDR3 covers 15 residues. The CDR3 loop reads CASSPNSGSNQPQHF. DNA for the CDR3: TGCGCCAGCAGCCCCAATTCAGGTAGCAATCAGCCCCAGCATTTT.

CDR3 in DNA: TGCGCCAGCAGCAAGGGACAGGGGGGAAATTCACCCCTCCACTTT. Translation gives CASSKGQGGNSPLHF. V is TRBV5-1 and J is TRBJ1-6, with 11 nucleotides matching TRBD1. This CDR3 has 15 residues. Germline assignment: CDR1 SGHRS and CDR2 YFSETQ. Unmatched junction bases numbered 4, after V lost 4 bases and J lost 7 bases.

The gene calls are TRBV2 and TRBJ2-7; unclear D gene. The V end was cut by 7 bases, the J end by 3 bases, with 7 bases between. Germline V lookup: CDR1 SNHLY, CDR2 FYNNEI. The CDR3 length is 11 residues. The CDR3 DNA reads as TGTGCCAGCACCCAACTCTACGAGCAGTACTTC. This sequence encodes CASTQLYEQYF.

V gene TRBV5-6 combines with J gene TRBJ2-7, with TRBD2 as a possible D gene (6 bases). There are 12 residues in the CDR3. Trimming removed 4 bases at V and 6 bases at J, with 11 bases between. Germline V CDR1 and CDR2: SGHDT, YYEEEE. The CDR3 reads CASSGAGPEQYF. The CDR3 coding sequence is TGTGCCAGCAGCGGAGCGGGTCCCGAGCAGTACTTC.

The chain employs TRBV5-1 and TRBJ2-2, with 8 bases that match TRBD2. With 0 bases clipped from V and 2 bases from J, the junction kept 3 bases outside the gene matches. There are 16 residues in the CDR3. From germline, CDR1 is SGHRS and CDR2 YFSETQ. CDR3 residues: CASSLVTSGNTGELFF. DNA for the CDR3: TGCGCCAGCAGCTTGGTTACTAGCGGAAACACCGGGGAGCTGTTTTTT.

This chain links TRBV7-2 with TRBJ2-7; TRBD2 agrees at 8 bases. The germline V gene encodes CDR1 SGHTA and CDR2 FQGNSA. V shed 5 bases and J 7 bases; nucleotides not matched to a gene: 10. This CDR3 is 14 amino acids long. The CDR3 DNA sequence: TGTGCCAGCAGCCCCGGACTAGCAGTGGGGGAGCAGTACTTC. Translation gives CASSPGLAVGEQYF.

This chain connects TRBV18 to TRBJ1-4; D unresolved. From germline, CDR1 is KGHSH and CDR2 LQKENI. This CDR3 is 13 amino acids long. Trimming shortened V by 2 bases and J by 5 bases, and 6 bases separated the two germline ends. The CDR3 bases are TGTGCCAGCTCACCATCGGAGAATGAAAAACTGTTTTTT. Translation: CASSPSENEKLFF.

The CDR3 protein is CSALDRGLDTEAFF. The CDR3 DNA reads TGCAGCGCCCTGGACAGGGGGCTGGACACTGAAGCTTTCTTT. The rearrangement links TRBV29-1 to TRBJ1-1; TRBD1 aligns across 11 bases. The CDR3 length is 14 residues. The germline gives CDR1 SQVTM, CDR2 ANQGSEA. The ends lost 7 bases at V and 3 bases at J; junction bases unmatched: 7.